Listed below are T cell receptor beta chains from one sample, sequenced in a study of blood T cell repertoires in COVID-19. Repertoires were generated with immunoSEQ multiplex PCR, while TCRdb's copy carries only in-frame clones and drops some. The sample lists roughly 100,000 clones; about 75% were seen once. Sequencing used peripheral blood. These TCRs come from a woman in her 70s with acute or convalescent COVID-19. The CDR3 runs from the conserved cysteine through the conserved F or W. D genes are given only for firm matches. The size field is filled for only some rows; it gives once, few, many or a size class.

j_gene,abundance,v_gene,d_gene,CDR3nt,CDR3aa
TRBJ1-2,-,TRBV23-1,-,TGCGCCAGCAGTCAAAAAAGACTTTGGGATGGCTACACCTTC,CASSQKRLWDGYTF
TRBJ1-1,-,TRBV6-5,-,TGTGCCAGCAGAGATTTCAGGGTTTTTGTCACTGAAGCTTTCTTT,CASRDFRVFVTEAFF
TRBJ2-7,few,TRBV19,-,TGTGCCAGTAGTAAGGGGGGGACGGCAACCTACGAGCAGTACTTC,CASSKGGTATYEQYF
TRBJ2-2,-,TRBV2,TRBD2,TGTGCCAGCAGTGTTCTCGGGGGGGCCGGGGAGCTGTTTTTT,CASSVLGGAGELFF
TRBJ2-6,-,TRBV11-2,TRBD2,TGTGCCAGCAGCTTTCTAGCGGTTACGGGGGCCAACGTCCTGACTTTC,CASSFLAVTGANVLTF
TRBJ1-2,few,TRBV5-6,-,TGTGCCAGCAGCTCGTACTATGGCTACACCTTC,CASSSYYGYTF
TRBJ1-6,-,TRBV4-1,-,TGCGCCAGCAGCCAAAGGCCGGGGACTTCTGAGGATTCACCCCTCCACTTT,CASSQRPGTSEDSPLHF
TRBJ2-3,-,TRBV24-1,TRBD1,TGTGCCACCAGTGATCGCCAGGGGGAGGATACGCAGTATTTT,CATSDRQGEDTQYF
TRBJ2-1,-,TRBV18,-,TGTGCCAGCTCGCCCACAGGTAATGAGCAGTTCTTC,CASSPTGNEQFF
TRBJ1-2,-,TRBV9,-,TGTGCCAGCAGCCCGCGTTCGGGAGGGAACTATGGCTACACCTTC,CASSPRSGGNYGYTF
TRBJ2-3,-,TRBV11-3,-,TGTGCCAGCAGCTTATCCGGACTCCTCACAGATACGCAGTATTTT,CASSLSGLLTDTQYF
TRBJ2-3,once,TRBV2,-,TGTGCCAGCGGTGAAACGCGAAGTTCCACAGATACGCAGTATTTT,CASGETRSSTDTQYF
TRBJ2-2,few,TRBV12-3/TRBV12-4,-,TGTGCCAGCAGCCCACTAGAGGCCGGGGAGCTGTTTTTT,CASSPLEAGELFF
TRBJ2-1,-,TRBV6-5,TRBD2,TGTGCCAGCAGCGAGATTAGACTAGCGCGGATGTTCTTC,CASSEIRLARMFF
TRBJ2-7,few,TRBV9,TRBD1,TGTGCCAGCGATTACCCTCCCCGGGGACAGGGGGTCTACGAGCAGTACTTC,CASDYPPRGQGVYEQYF
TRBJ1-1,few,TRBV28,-,TGTGCCAGCAGGAACGCCGCAGGGGTTAGGGCTGAAGCTTTCTTT,CASRNAAGVRAEAFF
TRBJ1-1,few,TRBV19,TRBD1,TGTGCCAGTACCACGACAGGGGTCACTGAAGCTTTCTTT,CASTTTGVTEAFF
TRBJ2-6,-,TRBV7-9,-,TGTGCCAGCAGCTTAAATCCGGGTTTTGCCCACTCTGGGGCCAACGTCCTGACTTTC,CASSLNPGFAHSGANVLTF
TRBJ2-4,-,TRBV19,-,TGTGCCAGTAGTACCAGTGTCGCCAAAAACATTCAGTACTTC,CASSTSVAKNIQYF
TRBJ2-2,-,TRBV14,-,TGTGCCAGCAGCCAAGAAGCGGCCCTCACCGGGGAGCTGTTTTTT,CASSQEAALTGELFF
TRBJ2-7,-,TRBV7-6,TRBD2,TGTGCCAGCAGCCGCACGACGGGTAGCGGGGGGTACCTCTACGAGCAGTACTTC,CASSRTTGSGGYLYEQYF
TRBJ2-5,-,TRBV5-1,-,TGCGCCAGCAGCTTGGGACTAGGGGTCCAAGAGACCCAGTACTTC,CASSLGLGVQETQYF
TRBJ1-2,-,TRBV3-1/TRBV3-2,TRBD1,TGTGCCAGCAGGGGACAGGGCTATGGCTACACCTTC,CASRGQGYGYTF
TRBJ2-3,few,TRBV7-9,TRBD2,TGTGCCAGCAGCTTTACTAGCGGGGGATCAAGCACAGATACGCAGTATTTT,CASSFTSGGSSTDTQYF
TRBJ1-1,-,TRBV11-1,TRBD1,TGTGCCAGCAGCTTTCCGAGGGGGCCGTTGAACACTGAAGCTTTCTTT,CASSFPRGPLNTEAFF
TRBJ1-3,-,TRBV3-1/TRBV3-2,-,TGTGCCAGCAGCCAAGACATTAGCTCTGGAAACACCATATATTTT,CASSQDISSGNTIYF
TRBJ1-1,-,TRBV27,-,TGTGCCAGCAGTTCACAGGGCAAGAACACTGAAGCTTTCTTT,CASSSQGKNTEAFF
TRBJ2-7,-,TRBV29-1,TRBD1,TGCAGCGCCAACGACAGGGGCTACGAGCAGTACTTC,CSANDRGYEQYF
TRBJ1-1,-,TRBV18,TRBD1,TGTGCCAGCTCACCACAAAGACAGGGGTTAACAATTAGCACTGAAGCTTTCTTT,CASSPQRQGLTISTEAFF
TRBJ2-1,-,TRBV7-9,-,TGTGCCAGCAGCTCAAACCAGGAAGTGTTACATTACAATGAGCAGTTCTTC,CASSSNQEVLHYNEQFF